These 7 T cell receptor beta chains came from one sample sequenced in a study of cytomegalovirus exposure and HLA in healthy donors. The PCR had 60 Vbeta and 13 Jbeta primers. The table came from immunoSEQ multiplex PCR; TCRdb's copy has only in-frame clones and leaves some out. This sample yields 85,000 to 130,000 clones, of which under 80% are seen a single time; 4% belongs to the top ten. Sample: PBMCs. The origin of the receptors is a woman in her 50s in good health and CMV-seropositive.

The chain combines TRBV6-1 with TRBJ2-5, with 9 bases lining up with TRBD1. The DNA matches TRBJ2-7 better at its end, which makes the J call doubtful. Per germline, CDR1 MNHNS and CDR2 SASEGT. CDR3 length: 15 amino acids. CDR3 in DNA: TGTGCCAGCACCCCCGGGACAGGGCAAAAGTACGAGCAGTACTTC. This encodes CASTPGTGQKYEQYF.

The chain combines TRBV2 with TRBJ2-7; the D gene is possibly TRBD2 (6 bases). Trimming took 9 bases from V and 1 from J, leaving 16 bases between them. This CDR3 is built from 14 residues. Germline values: CDR1 SNHLY, CDR2 FYNNEI. CDR3 in amino acids: CASGVGGSSYEQYF. The CDR3 region has the DNA TGTGCCAGTGGAGTCGGGGGATCGTCCTACGAGCAGTACTTC. The full variable domain, rest sourced from reference TRBV2 and TRBJ2-7, is EPEVTQTPSHQVTQMGQEVILRCVPISNHLYFYWYRQILGQKVEFLVSFYNNEISEKSEIFDDQFSVERPDGSNFTLKIRSTKLEDSAMYFCASGVGGSSYEQYFGPGTRLTVT.

This sequence joins TRBV5-1 and TRBJ2-3, with a possible D match to TRBD2 (6 bases). Germline lookup yields CDR1 SGHRS and CDR2 YFSETQ. This CDR3 spans 14 amino acids. Trimming pared 2 bases from V and 2 bases from J, leaving 9 bases between. CDR3 coding DNA: TGCGCCAGCAGCTTTTGGGGGGACACAGATACGCAGTATTTT. Protein product: CASSFWGDTDTQYF. The full variable domain, rest sourced from reference TRBV5-1 and TRBJ2-3, is KAGVTQTPRYLIKTRGQQVTLSCSPISGHRSVSWYQQTPGQGLQFLFEYFSETQRNKGNFPGRFSGRQFSNSRSEMNVSTLELGDSALYLCASSFWGDTDTQYFGPGTRLTVL.

J is TRBJ1-2 and V is TRBV30; possibly TRBD1 for D (6 bases). This CDR3 has 12 amino acids. Trimming stripped 8 bases from V and 4 bases from J, with 14 bases between. The germline CDR1 and CDR2 sequences are GTSNPN and SVGIG (reference sequence). In nucleotides, the CDR3 is TGTGCCCAAAGCGGGGACATCTATGGCTACACCTTC. This sequence encodes CAQSGDIYGYTF.

The chain has TRBV11-3 and TRBJ2-2, with TRBD2 matching over 7 bases. The CDR3 contains 15 residues. After removal of 4 bases from V and 6 bases from J, the junction contained 8 bases not matched to a gene. Germline V lookup: CDR1 SGHNT, CDR2 YENEEA. As DNA, the CDR3 is TGTGCCAGCAGCTCAGTGGGAGGGTCGGCCGGGGAGCTGTTTTTT. Its protein is CASSSVGGSAGELFF.

The J gene is TRBJ2-3, the V gene TRBV4-2; no firm D call. In germline, CDR1 is LGHNA, CDR2 YNFKEQ. V lost 4 bases to trimming and J lost 5 bases, with 4 bases between them. The CDR3 sequence is 11 residues long. The CDR3 loop is CASSPGDTQYF. CDR3 in DNA: TGTGCCAGCAGCCCCGGAGATACGCAGTATTTT.

This chain connects TRBV19 to TRBJ1-5; no clear D. Germline V gene lookup returns CDR1 LNHDA and CDR2 SQIVND (reference sequence). Trimming removed 2 bases from V and 0 bases from J, with 8 bases in between. The CDR3 totals 15 residues. The DNA of the CDR3 is TGTGCCAGTAGTATATCGGGTAATAGCAATCAGCCCCAGCATTTT. Protein: CASSISGNSNQPQHF.